This TCR beta chain was identified in a study of shared clonotypes between healthy human individuals. Regarding the study as a whole: Despite large depth, sorted-subset datasets appeared incompletely sequenced. Some clonotypes were shared by all four sorted-subset donors, while others were not shared. The non-shared ones had lower generation probabilities than the shared ones.

HIV-negative, healthy adults without recent acute infections or vaccinations were the donors. Data came from immunoSEQ multiplex PCR; TCRdb stores just in-frame clones and leaves some out. The sample has a few million clones; 93% are singletons. Turning to this clone: Antigen specificity is unknown.

The ends lost 3 bases at V and 4 bases at J; junction bases unmatched: 11. Germline assignment: CDR1 SGHRS and CDR2 YFSETQ. The CDR3 spans 16 residues. The rearrangement joins TRBV5-1 to TRBJ2-7, with TRBD2 matching 9 bases. The receptor's source is a man younger than 30 in good health. Some clones in this sample may be carry-over from other donors' samples. Sequenced sample: naive CD4+ T cells from PBMCs. Subset of the sample: CD45RA+ positively selected. CDR3: CASSSLAGLARYEQYF. Written as DNA, the CDR3 is TGCGCCAGCAGCTCACTGGCCGGACTAGCGCGGTACGAGCAGTACTTC.